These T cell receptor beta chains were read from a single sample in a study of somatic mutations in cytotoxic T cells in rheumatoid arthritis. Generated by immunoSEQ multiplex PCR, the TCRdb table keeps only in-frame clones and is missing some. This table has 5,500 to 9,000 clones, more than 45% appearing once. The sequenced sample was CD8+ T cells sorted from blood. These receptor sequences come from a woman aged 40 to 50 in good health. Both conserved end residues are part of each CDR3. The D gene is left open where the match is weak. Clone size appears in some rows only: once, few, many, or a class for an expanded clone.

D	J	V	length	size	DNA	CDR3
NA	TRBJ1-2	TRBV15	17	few	TGTGCCACCAGCGGCGCCGGGTCCTTTTCGTCGGCTAATGGCTACACCTTC	CATSGAGSFSSANGYTF
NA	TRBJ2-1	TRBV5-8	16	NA	TGTGCCAGCACCCAGTTGGAGGGGGCGTCCTACAATGAGCAGTTCTTC	CASTQLEGASYNEQFF
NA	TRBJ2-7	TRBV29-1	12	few	TGCAGCGTTGACAGGGGCTCCTACGAGCAGTACTTC	CSVDRGSYEQYF
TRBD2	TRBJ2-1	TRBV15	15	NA	TGTGCCACCAGCGAGGGACTAGCAGAAACCAATGAGCAGTTCTTC	CATSEGLAETNEQFF
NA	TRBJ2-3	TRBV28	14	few	TGTGCCAGCAGTTTTTTGGGTTACACAGATACGCAGTATTTT	CASSFLGYTDTQYF
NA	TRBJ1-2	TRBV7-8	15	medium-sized	TGTGCCAGCAGCTCTGAGGACGGATTGAACTATGGCTACACCTTC	CASSSEDGLNYGYTF
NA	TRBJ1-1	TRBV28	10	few	TGTGCCAGCAGTTACACTGAAGCTTTCTTT	CASSYTEAFF
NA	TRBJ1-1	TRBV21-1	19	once	TGTGCCAGCAGCAAAGCCGGTGGCCGGAGTGGGGAAGGGAACACTGAAGCTTTCTTT	CASSKAGGRSGEGNTEAFF
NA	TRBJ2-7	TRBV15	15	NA	TGTGCCACCAGCAGAGATCCAGGGAGCTCCTACGAGCAGTACTTC	CATSRDPGSSYEQYF
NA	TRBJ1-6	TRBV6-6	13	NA	TGTGCCAGCAGTTACGGGAGGGCGTCTTACCTCCACTTT	CASSYGRASYLHF
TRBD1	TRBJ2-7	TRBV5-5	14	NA	TGTGCCAGCAGCTTAGAACAGGGGATGTACGAGCAGTACTTC	CASSLEQGMYEQYF
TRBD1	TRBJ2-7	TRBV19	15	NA	TGTGCCAGTAGTCCTCGGACAGGGGTCTCCTACGAGCAGTACTTC	CASSPRTGVSYEQYF
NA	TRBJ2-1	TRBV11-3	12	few	TGTGCCAGCAGCCTCGATTCGGCTGAGCAGTTCTTC	CASSLDSAEQFF
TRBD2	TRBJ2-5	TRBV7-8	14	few	TGTGCCAGCAGCCTGGGACCACGGGAGGGGACCCAGTACTTC	CASSLGPREGTQYF
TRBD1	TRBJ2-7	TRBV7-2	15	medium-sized	TGTGCCAGCAGCTTCCGCGGACAGGGGGCTGAGGAGCAGTACTTC	CASSFRGQGAEEQYF
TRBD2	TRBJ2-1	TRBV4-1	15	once	TGCGCCAGCAGCCACCCCGGGACTAGCTACAATGAGCAGTTCTTC	CASSHPGTSYNEQFF
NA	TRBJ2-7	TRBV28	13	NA	TGTGCCAGCAGTTTAGGGGGGCGGGGAGAGCAGTACTTC	CASSLGGRGEQYF
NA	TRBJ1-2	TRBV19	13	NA	TGTGCCAGTAGTACTGAGAATCTATATGGCTACACCTTC	CASSTENLYGYTF
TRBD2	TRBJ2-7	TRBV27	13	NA	TGTGCCAGCGGACGGACTAGCGGGGACGAGCAGTACTTC	CASGRTSGDEQYF
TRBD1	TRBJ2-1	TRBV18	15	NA	TGTGCCAGCTCACCAGGGGACAGGGGACAAGGTGAGCAGTTCTTC	CASSPGDRGQGEQFF
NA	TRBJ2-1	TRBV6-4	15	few	TGTGCCAGCAGTGCTGGACCCCTATCGTACAATGAGCAGTTCTTC	CASSAGPLSYNEQFF
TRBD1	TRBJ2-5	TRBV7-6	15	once	TGTGCCAGCAGCTTCGCAGGGGGCGTGAGAGAGACCCAGTACTTC	CASSFAGGVRETQYF
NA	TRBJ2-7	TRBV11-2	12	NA	TGTGCCAGCAGTAACAGGCCCCCTGAGCAGTACTTC	CASSNRPPEQYF
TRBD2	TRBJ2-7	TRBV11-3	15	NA	TGTGCCAGCAGCTCCCGGGATAGCGGGATCCACGAGCAGTACTTC	CASSSRDSGIHEQYF
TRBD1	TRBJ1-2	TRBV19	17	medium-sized	TGTGCCAGTAGTACTCCAATCGACAGGGCGTTGATAGGAGGCTACACCTTC	CASSTPIDRALIGGYTF
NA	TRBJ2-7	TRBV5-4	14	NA	TGTGCCAGCAGCTCCTGGGACGGTGGCTACGAGCAGTACTTC	CASSSWDGGYEQYF
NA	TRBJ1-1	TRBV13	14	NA	TGTGCCAGCAGTCCTAAGGGCGAGGGCACTGAAGCTTTCTTT	CASSPKGEGTEAFF
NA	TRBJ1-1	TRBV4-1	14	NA	TGCGCCAGCAGCCAAGAGTACGGTTATAGTGAAGCTTTCTTT	CASSQEYGYSEAFF
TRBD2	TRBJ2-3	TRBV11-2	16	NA	TGTGCCAGCAGCCCGGGAAGCGGGAGGGTCACAGATACGCAGTATTTT	CASSPGSGRVTDTQYF
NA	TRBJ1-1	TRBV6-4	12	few	TGTGCCAGCAGGGGGTATGGAACTGAAGCTTTCTTT	CASRGYGTEAFF
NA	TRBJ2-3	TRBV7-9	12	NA	TGTGCCAGCAGCTTAGGAGTGAAGGGGCAGTATTTT	CASSLGVKGQYF
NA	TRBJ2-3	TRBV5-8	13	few	TGTGCCAGCGGGAACAGGGTCTCAGATACGCAGTATTTT	CASGNRVSDTQYF
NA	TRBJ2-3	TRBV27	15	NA	TGTGCCAGCAGTTTATTTGGGCGAGACACAGATACGCAGTATTTT	CASSLFGRDTDTQYF
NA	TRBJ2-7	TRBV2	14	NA	TGTGCCAGCACCCCGTGGGGTAGGGGCTACGAGCAGTACTTC	CASTPWGRGYEQYF
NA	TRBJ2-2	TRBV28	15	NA	TGTGCCAGCTCAACACGGGACACCCAAACCGGGGAGCTGTTTTTT	CASSTRDTQTGELFF
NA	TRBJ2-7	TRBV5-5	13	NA	TGTGCCAGCAGCCCTCCTAGCTCCTACGAGCAGTACTTC	CASSPPSSYEQYF
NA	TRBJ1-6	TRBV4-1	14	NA	TGCGCCAGCAGCCCTGGGGGACCTAATTCACCCCTCCACTTT	CASSPGGPNSPLHF
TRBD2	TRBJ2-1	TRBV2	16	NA	TGTGCCAGCAGTAACTACCTAGCGGGAGGGTCAAATGAGCAGTTCTTC	CASSNYLAGGSNEQFF
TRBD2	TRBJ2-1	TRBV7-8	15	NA	TGTGCCAGCAGCCCGACGACTAGCGTATACAATGAGCAGTTCTTC	CASSPTTSVYNEQFF
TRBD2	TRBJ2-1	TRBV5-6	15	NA	TGTGCCAGCAGCCTACTGGCGGGAGGAATAGGGGAGCAGTTCTTC	CASSLLAGGIGEQFF
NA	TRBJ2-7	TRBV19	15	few	TGTGCCAGTAGTACCGGATTGGGAGTGGTCTACGAGCAGTACTTC	CASSTGLGVVYEQYF
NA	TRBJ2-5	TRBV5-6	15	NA	TGTGCCAGCCTCGAATCCCGGACAGTGAAAGAGACCCAGTACTTC	CASLESRTVKETQYF
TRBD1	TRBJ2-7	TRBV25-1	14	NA	TGTGCCAGCAGGCCGGGACAGCCCCCCTACGAGCAGTACTTC	CASRPGQPPYEQYF
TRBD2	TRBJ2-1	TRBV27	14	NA	TGTGCCAGCAGTCTAGCGGGAGCTTACAATGAGCAGTTCTTC	CASSLAGAYNEQFF
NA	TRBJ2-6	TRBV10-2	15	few	TGCGCCAGCAGCGAGTCCCAGTCTGGGGCCAACGTCCTGACTTTC	CASSESQSGANVLTF
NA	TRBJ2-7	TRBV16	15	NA	TGTGCCAGCAGCCATGCGGGTAGCGAGAGCTACGAGCAGTACTTC	CASSHAGSESYEQYF
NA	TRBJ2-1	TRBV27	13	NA	TGTGCCAGCCAGGCGGGCAGTTACAATGAGCAGTTCTTC	CASQAGSYNEQFF